Shown below are 3 T cell receptor beta chains from a single sample sequenced in a study of blood T cell repertoires in COVID-19 (dated by TCRdb to about 2020). Library prep was done by the immunoSEQ multiplex PCR assay. TCRdb retrieved this table from immuneACCESS and kept in-frame rearrangements only. Not all clones are present; in checked studies, unresolved V genes account for under half, and no reason is known for the remainder. The sample records 85,000 to 110,000 clones, 84% of which are singletons. The leading ten clones occupy roughly 13% of the sample. Sample: peripheral blood. The receptors stem from a human donor in a cohort sampled during active or convalescent COVID-19.

A few counts support this clone. The rearrangement uses TRBV29-1 and TRBJ2-7; 11 bases are shared with TRBD1. The V gene end was trimmed by 6 bases and the J gene end by 4 bases; junction bases not matched to a gene: 5. This CDR3 spans 13 amino acids. Germline V CDR1 and CDR2: SQVTM, ANQGSEA. The CDR3 bases are TGCAGCGTGGAGGGGACAGGGGGGTACGAGCAGTACTTC. Encoded protein: CSVEGTGGYEQYF.

The V and J genes are TRBV6-6 and TRBJ1-5; D gene unclear. The germline gives CDR1 MNHNY, CDR2 SVGAGI (reference sequence). The CDR3 totals 14 residues. With 0 bases removed from V and 4 bases from J, the gap between germline ends came to 7 bases. The CDR3 DNA follows: TGTGCCAGCAGTTACTCCCCTCCTAATCAGCCCCAGCATTTT. Protein: CASSYSPPNQPQHF.

This sequence joins TRBV28 and TRBJ1-1, with a possible D match to TRBD1 (5 bases). Germline V gene sequence: CDR1 MDHEN, CDR2 SYDVKM. V lost 2 bases, J lost 5 bases, and 6 bases lay in between. CDR3 length equals 12 residues. CDR3: CASSLGATEAFF. CDR3 DNA sequence: TGTGCCAGCAGTTTAGGGGCTACTGAAGCTTTCTTT.